The next 2 T cell receptor beta chains were all read from a single sample in a study of naive and memory T cell subsets. Four PCR rounds used nested alpha and beta constant region primers plus the SP2 primer. MiXCR was run by TCRdb on the 5' RACE reads, yielding one entry per CDR3 protein. The table shows 45,000 to 55,000 distinct CDR3 sequences, with approximately 4.5% occurring only once. TCR cDNA received a 3' ligated oligonucleotide that carried a UMI. These receptors came from a female donor in good health.

About this clonotype: A much larger clone lies a single base off, so this may be a read error. The chain couples TRBV9 to TRBJ2-3, with no clear D. Trimming took 3 bases from V and 4 from J, leaving 6 bases between them. The CDR3 has 12 residues. Germline CDR1 is SGDLS and CDR2 is YYNGEE. The CDR3 bases are TGTGCCAGCAGCGCGAACTCAGATACGCAGTATTTT. Amino acids: CASSANSDTQYF.

This clonotype was counted ten times or more. The rearrangement links TRBV6-5 to TRBJ1-5; tentative D call: TRBD1 (5 bases). This CDR3 has 17 residues. CDR1 MNHEY and CDR2 SVGAGI come from the germline V gene. V shed 4 bases and J shed 4 bases, with 20 bases lying between them. The CDR3 DNA sequence: TGTGCCAGCAGTTCTATCCCCTTTTTTCAGGGAAATCAGCCCCAGCATTTT. Its translation: CASSSIPFFQGNQPQHF.